The T cell receptor (beta chain) described here comes from a study of CD8 T cells in ankylosing spondylitis. Scientists made TCR beta libraries using quantitative 5'-RACE with molecular barcodes. TCRdb passed the 5' RACE reads through MiXCR, listing each CDR3 protein once. The sample lists about 340,000 distinct CDR3 sequences, roughly 15% occurring once. The ends were cut back, 5 bases at V and 1 base at J, with 14 bases in the middle. This CDR3 is built from 14 residues. Germline values: CDR1 DFQATT, CDR2 SNEGSKA (reference sequence). This clonotype was seen only a few times. The chain combines TRBV20-1 with TRBJ1-1; D uncertain. The sample taken for sequencing was blood, either unsorted or a sorted T cell fraction (not recorded which). This TCR derives from a male donor with ankylosing spondylitis or in good health (not recorded which). CDR3 nucleotide sequence: TGCAGTGCTCGGGCAGGAGCAGCGAACACTGAAGCTTTCTTT. Its protein is CSARAGAANTEAFF.